This T cell receptor (beta chain) appears in the sequencing data of a study of post-analysis software for immune sequencing data. Study in general: The courses of disease that were included comprised relapsing-remitting, secondary progressive and progressive-relapsing multiple sclerosis.

J gave up 4 bases and V 1 base, and 4 bases lay outside the gene matches. The CDR3 totals 14 residues. Germline lookup yields CDR1 DFQATT and CDR2 SNEGSKA (reference sequence). A note on this clonotype: Its antigen is undetermined.

Sequencing libraries made from TCR beta cDNA carried unique molecular identifiers. TCRdb reprocessed the PCR reads with MiXCR, giving one entry per CDR3 protein. The sample lists about 820,000 distinct CDR3 sequences, approximately 53% occurring once. Study findings and constraints: Pronounced co-clustering by F measure was evident among identically batched samples. In patients, 4 to 6 TRBV segments were more frequent than in controls, with TRBV5-6, TRBV5-1 and TRBV20-1 among them.

V is TRBV20-1 and J is TRBJ1-5, with 7 bases lining up with TRBD1. The sequence derives from a girl aged 5-17 years with multiple sclerosis. The sample comprised blood. The CDR3 loop reads CSARAGQPNQPQHF. The CDR3 nucleotides are TGCAGTGCTAGAGCGGGACAGCCAAATCAGCCCCAGCATTTT.